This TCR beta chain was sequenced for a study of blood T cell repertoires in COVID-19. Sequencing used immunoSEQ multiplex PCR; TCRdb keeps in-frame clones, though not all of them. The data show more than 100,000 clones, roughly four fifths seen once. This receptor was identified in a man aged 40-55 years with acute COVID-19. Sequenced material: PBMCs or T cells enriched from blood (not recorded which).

CDR3 nucleotide sequence: TGCGCCAGCCGGACTGAACAGGGCAACTATGGCTACACCTTC. Its protein product is CASRTEQGNYGYTF. The chain employs TRBV5-1 and TRBJ1-2; perhaps TRBD1 as D (6 bases). V lost 7 bases to trimming and J lost 2 bases, with 15 bases between them. Germline CDR1 and CDR2: SGHRS and YFSETQ. CDR3 length: 14 residues.